This T cell receptor (beta chain) was profiled in a study of technical replicates of blood from a few donors (dated by TCRdb to about 2017). Libraries were constructed by the immunoSEQ multiplex PCR assay. TCRdb took this table from immuneACCESS and kept in-frame rearrangements with V and J called. Such tables lack part of the clones; where checked against another copy, unresolved V genes explain under half of the gap, and the rest is unexplained. This sample comprises 95,000 to 100,000 clones, approximately 96% of them detected only once. The ten top clones hold 0.2% to 0.25% of the sample. With regard to this clone: Its antigen remains undetermined. No much larger clone is present one base from it, and per-base qualities are unavailable.

CDR1 and CDR2 were assigned from the germline V gene as SGHTA and FQGTGA. Its CDR3 holds 16 amino acids, cysteine through phenylalanine. The sequence is cut down to CDR3 DNA, 48 bases in frame from base 1. Trimming costs V 5 bases and J 4 bases, and their ends lie 18 bases apart. The source is a human donor in good health. The specimen sequenced was T cells isolated from PBMCs. The chain was built from TRBV7-3 and TRBJ2-1; the D gene is possibly TRBD2, with 6 bases matching. The DNA sequence reads TGTGCCAGCAGCGGAGGAGGGGACTTACATTACAATGAGCAGTTCTTC. This sequence encodes CASSGGGDLHYNEQFF.